The source of this T cell receptor (beta chain) is a study of shared clonotypes between healthy human individuals. Study-level findings and limits: Naive subsets, compared against memory subsets, generally had larger estimated richness values. Around 5% of naive CD4 clonotypes were common to four donors.

Donors comprised healthy HIV-negative adults lacking recent acute infections or vaccinations. In regard to this clone: Its antigen is not known.

The protocol was immunoSEQ multiplex PCR, while the TCRdb copy is restricted to in-frame clones and leaves out a portion. The profile shows 2.5 million or so clones, approximately 92% of them singletons. V was cut by 2 bases and J by 6 bases, with 13 bases left in between. Per germline, CDR1 SGHRS and CDR2 YFSETQ. The CDR3 is made up of 14 amino acids. The rearrangement joins TRBV5-1 to TRBJ2-3, with TRBD2 as a possible D gene (6 bases). The clonotype originates from a man aged 18 to 35 in good health. What was sequenced was naive CD4+ T cells sorted from blood. The subset here: CD45RA+ positively selected. CDR3 coding DNA: TGCGCCAGCAGCTTTTCGGGGGTGCAGGATACGCAGTATTTT. This encodes CASSFSGVQDTQYF. Drawing the rest from reference TRBV5-1 and TRBJ2-3, the complete variable domain is KAGVTQTPRYLIKTRGQQVTLSCSPISGHRSVSWYQQTPGQGLQFLFEYFSETQRNKGNFPGRFSGRQFSNSRSEMNVSTLELGDSALYLCASSFSGVQDTQYFGPGTRLTVL.